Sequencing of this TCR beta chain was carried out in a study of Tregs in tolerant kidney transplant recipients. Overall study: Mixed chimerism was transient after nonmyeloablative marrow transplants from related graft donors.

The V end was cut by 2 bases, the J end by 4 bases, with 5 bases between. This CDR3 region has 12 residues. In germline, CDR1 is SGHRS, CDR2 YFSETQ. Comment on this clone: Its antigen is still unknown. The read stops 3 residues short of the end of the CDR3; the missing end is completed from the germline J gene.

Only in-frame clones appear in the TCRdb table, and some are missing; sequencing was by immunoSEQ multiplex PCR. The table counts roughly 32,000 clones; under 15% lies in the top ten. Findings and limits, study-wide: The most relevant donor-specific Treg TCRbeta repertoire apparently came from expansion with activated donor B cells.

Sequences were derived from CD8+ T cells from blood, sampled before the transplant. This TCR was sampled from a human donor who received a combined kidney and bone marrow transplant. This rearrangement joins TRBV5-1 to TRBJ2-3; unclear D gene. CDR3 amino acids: CASSFAPDTQYF. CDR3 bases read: TGCGCCAGCAGCTTTGCGCCAGATACG.